This T cell receptor (beta chain) was identified in a study of memory CD4+ T cells and cytomegalovirus serostatus. Study-level results: Suggested: most of the CMV-linked TCR signature lies in CD4+ memory cells. CD4+ memory repertoires contained about 40% of the 164 reported CMV TCRbeta sequences.

This clone was found once. The antigen remains unidentified. The CDR3 is 15 amino acids. V was pared by 5 bases and J by 2 bases, with 9 bases of the junction left unmatched. Germline CDR1 and CDR2: LNHDA and SQIVND (reference sequence). The table came from immunoSEQ multiplex PCR; TCRdb's copy has only in-frame clones and leaves some out. Here the sample spans about 58,000 clones, more than 65% being singletons. Single viable CD3+CD4+CD8-CD45RO+ cells were sorted as the memory CD4+ T cells. CD4+ T cells were isolated by positive magnetic selection. This chain uses TRBV19 with TRBJ2-7; 7 bases line up with TRBD1. The specimen was memory CD4+ T cells from blood. The receptor comes from an adult in good health and CMV-seronegative. Some clones in this sample may be carry-over from other donors' samples. The CDR3 nucleotides read TGTGCCAGTAGTGTTCGGACAGGTCTCCCCTACGAGCAGTACTTC. It encodes CASSVRTGLPYEQYF.